Below, 27 T cell receptor beta chains from the same sample are listed, as sequenced in a study of OX40 agonist ivuxolimab in advanced cancers. Clones were sequenced by immunoSEQ multiplex PCR, and TCRdb holds only the in-frame ones, with some missing. The sample lists just over 50,000 clones; over 65% were seen once. The sequences come from CD4+ or CD8+ T cells sorted from blood, collected in a trial of the OX40 agonist ivuxolimab. The source is an adult with an advanced solid tumor such as melanoma, head and neck, liver or kidney cancer.

This clone appeared once. The V gene is TRBV7-8, the J gene TRBJ1-5; D gene unclear. V lost 0 bases to trimming and J lost 4 bases, with 7 bases between them. Germline V lookup: CDR1 SGHVS, CDR2 FQNEAQ. The CDR3 sequence is 14 residues long. CDR3 in DNA: TGTGCCAGCAGCTTAGCGAAAGGTAATCAGCCCCAGCATTTT. It codes for CASSLAKGNQPQHF.

The rearrangement links TRBV6-1 to TRBJ1-2; D is unclear. The V gene lost 8 bases and the J gene lost 4 bases, with 14 bases spanning the gap. CDR3 length: 13 amino acids. Germline V gene sequence: CDR1 MNHNS, CDR2 SASEGT. DNA of the CDR3: TGTGCCAGCTCTCCCAGGAGATTCTATGGCTACACCTTC. As protein: CASSPRRFYGYTF.

J is TRBJ2-1 and V is TRBV6-1; TRBD2 might be the D (5 bases). Trimming stripped 10 bases from V and 0 bases from J, with 16 bases between. Germline V gene sequence: CDR1 MNHNS, CDR2 SASEGT. This CDR3 is 15 amino acids long. This chain's CDR3 is CATTPRGSSYNEQFF. As DNA, the CDR3 is TGTGCCACAACACCCCGAGGGAGCTCCTACAATGAGCAGTTCTTC.

The chain joins TRBV18 to TRBJ1-5; a weak D match, TRBD1 (5 bases). CDR3 length: 15 amino acids. V was clipped by 5 bases and J by 2 bases, with 13 bases between them. CDR1 is KGHSH, CDR2 LQKENI, per germline. The CDR3 is CASSSQGQGNQPQHF. CDR3 sequence (DNA): TGTGCCAGCTCATCCCAGGGTCAGGGCAATCAGCCCCAGCATTTT.

CDR3 sequence: CASSRDRGLNTEAFF. CDR3 bases: TGTGCCAGCAGCCGGGACAGAGGGTTGAACACTGAAGCTTTCTTT. The chain recombines TRBV7-3 with TRBJ1-1; 7 nucleotides agree with TRBD1. There are 15 residues in the CDR3. V gave up 5 bases and J gave up 0 bases; unmatched junction bases: 6. Germline CDR1 and CDR2: SGHTA and FQGTGA.

V is TRBV6-5 and J is TRBJ1-5; D ambiguous. The CDR3 is made up of 14 amino acids. The germline V and J ends were trimmed by 0 bases and 6 bases, with 9 bases remaining between them. Germline-derived CDR1 and CDR2 are MNHEY and SVGAGI. CDR3 nucleotides: TGTGCCAGCAGTTACTCAGAGGGCTCTCAGCCCCAGCATTTT. Protein sequence: CASSYSEGSQPQHF.

This clone occurred once. The gene calls are TRBV18 and TRBJ1-2, with D maybe TRBD1 (6 bases). This CDR3 has 15 residues. The V end lost 3 bases, the J end lost 7 bases, and 18 bases lay between the germline ends. Germline V gene sequence: CDR1 KGHSH, CDR2 LQKENI. CDR3 loop: CASSPQREGTSGYTF. CDR3 sequence (DNA): TGTGCCAGCTCACCGCAGCGTGAGGGGACAAGTGGCTACACCTTC.

This clone was recorded once. The chain employs TRBV18 and TRBJ1-4, with D unclear. Trimming cost V 8 bases and J 6 bases, with 13 bases left between them. Germline V gives CDR1 KGHSH, CDR2 LQKENI. This CDR3 is built from 13 residues. The DNA for the CDR3 is TGTGCCAGCGCAGGCGGGGTCGATGAAAAACTGTTTTTT. It specifies CASAGGVDEKLFF.

The chain is built from TRBV28 and TRBJ1-1; TRBD1 is a possible D gene (5 bases). Between the trimmed V and J ends, which lost 6 bases and 4 bases, there was a span of 18 bases. The germline V gene has CDR1 MDHEN and CDR2 SYDVKM. CDR3 length: 15 amino acids. CDR3 bases: TGTGCCAGCAGCTCCTTATTTCAGGGCGGCACTGAAGCTTTCTTT. Translating gives CASSSLFQGGTEAFF.

This clone is labeled medium-sized (0.01 to 0.1%). The sample has other DNA sequences that encode this CDR3 too. The rearrangement uses TRBV5-1 and TRBJ1-2, with D uncertain. V lost 0 bases and J 0 bases, leaving 9 bases between the germline ends. The CDR3 sequence is 15 residues long. Germline lookup yields CDR1 SGHRS and CDR2 YFSETQ. The CDR3 sequence is CASSLGLGANYGYTF. In DNA, the CDR3 is TGCGCCAGCAGCTTGGGTCTCGGAGCTAACTATGGCTACACCTTC.

The chain has TRBV12-1 and TRBJ2-1; TRBD2 was called by the table and not checked on the DNA. TRBV12-1 is a documented pseudogene. CDR3 length: 18 amino acids. CDR3 residues: CASSYAAGLADSYNEQFF. The CDR3 DNA sequence: TGTGCCAGCAGCTATGCGGCAGGTCTAGCGGACTCCTACAATGAGCAGTTCTTC.

This clone was counted once. The chain recombines TRBV7-9 with TRBJ2-7, with 10 positions matching TRBD1. J was trimmed by 5 bases and V by 4 bases; bases with no gene match: 5. CDR1 SEHNR and CDR2 FQNEAQ come from the germline V gene (reference sequence). The CDR3 sequence is 14 residues long. The CDR3 sequence: CASSSGQGRHEQYF. In DNA, the CDR3 is TGTGCCAGCAGCTCGGGACAGGGGAGGCACGAGCAGTACTTC. Variable domain in full (rest from reference TRBV7-9 and TRBJ2-7): DTGVSQNPRHKITKRGQNVTFRCDPISEHNRLYWYRQTLGQGPEFLTYFQNEAQLEKSRLLSDRFSAERPKGSFSTLEIQRTEQGDSAMYLCASSSGQGRHEQYFGPGTRLTVT.

The rearrangement uses TRBV15 and TRBJ1-4; TRBD1 aligns across 9 bases. The junction had 9 bases not matched to a gene; V was cut back by 0 bases and J by 7 bases. The CDR3 contains 17 residues. CDR1 LNHNV and CDR2 YYDKDF come from the germline V gene (reference sequence). The CDR3 loop reads CATSRDLQGAGGEKLFF. Written as DNA, the CDR3 is TGTGCCACCAGCAGAGATTTACAGGGGGCTGGAGGTGAAAAACTGTTTTTT.

The V gene is TRBV27, the J gene TRBJ1-1, with 8 bases matching TRBD1. The CDR3 contains 14 residues. Losses at the gene ends were 3 bases for V and 11 bases for J; bases not matched to a gene: 11. Germline V gene lookup returns CDR1 MNHEY and CDR2 SMNVEV (reference sequence). CDR3 loop: CASSLGVGQGSAFF. For the CDR3, the DNA is TGTGCCAGCAGTTTGGGGGTCGGACAGGGTTCGGCTTTCTTT.

J is TRBJ2-7 and V is TRBV10-3, with 9 nucleotides matching TRBD2. This CDR3 contains 16 residues. Trimming at V came to 0 bases and at J to 2 bases, leaving 5 bases not matched to a gene. CDR1 and CDR2 from the germline V gene are ENHRY and SYGVKD. The CDR3 sequence: CAISESPSGGTYEQYF. The CDR3 DNA is TGTGCCATCAGTGAGTCGCCGAGCGGGGGGACCTACGAGCAGTACTTC.

The V and J genes are TRBV4-1 and TRBJ1-5, with D possibly being TRBD1 (5 bases). The ends were cut back, 6 bases at V and 5 bases at J, with 20 bases in the middle. The CDR3 spans 16 residues. Germline V gives CDR1 MGHRA, CDR2 YSYEKL. DNA of the CDR3: TGCGCCAGCAGTCGTAGTACCGCAGGGAATTATCAGCCCCAGCATTTT. It codes for CASSRSTAGNYQPQHF.

The rearrangement links TRBV6-5 to TRBJ2-7; the D gene is possibly TRBD1 (6 bases). This CDR3 has 14 amino acids. V lost 4 bases and J 3 bases, leaving 13 bases between the germline ends. From germline, CDR1 is MNHEY and CDR2 SVGAGI. CDR3 sequence (DNA): TGTGCCAGCAGTTGGTTAACAGGGAGCTACGAGCAGTACTTC. Translated, it gives CASSWLTGSYEQYF.

V usage is TRBV23-1 and J usage is TRBJ2-3; 7 bases align to TRBD2. TRBV23-1 is an open reading frame, and its role is uncertain. The ends lost 4 bases at V and 1 base at J; junction bases unmatched: 2. CDR3 size: 14 residues. CDR3 in amino acids: CASSRDYGTDTQYF. In DNA form, the CDR3 reads TGCGCCAGCAGTCGGGACTACGGCACAGATACGCAGTATTTT.

This clone is labeled as medium-sized. The rearrangement joins TRBV11-3 to TRBJ2-1, with D maybe TRBD2 (5 bases). This CDR3 is built from 13 residues. The V and J ends lost 7 bases and 6 bases respectively, with 13 bases between them. Germline CDR1 reads SGHNT; CDR2 reads YENEEA. In DNA, the CDR3 is TGTGCCAGCAAACCGGGGTGGGGCAATGAGCAGTTCTTC. It encodes CASKPGWGNEQFF.

This chain joins TRBV11-2 and TRBJ2-7; 10 bases match TRBD2. The V gene's germline CDR1 is SGHAT and CDR2 FQNNGV. The CDR3 spans 17 residues. The junction had 10 bases not matched to a gene; V was cut back by 1 base and J by 4 bases. CDR3 loop: CASSLASGRAGGYEQYF. CDR3 nucleotides: TGTGCCAGCAGCTTAGCCAGCGGGAGGGCCGGGGGTTACGAGCAGTACTTC.

This clone was picked up a small number of times. The rearrangement uses TRBV13 and TRBJ1-5, with D unresolved. The V end lost 0 bases, the J end lost 1 base, and 4 bases lay between the germline ends. This CDR3 has 14 amino acids. Germline V gene sequence: CDR1 PRHDT, CDR2 FYEKMQ (reference sequence). CDR3: CASSLGGSNQPQHF. CDR3 coding DNA: TGTGCCAGCAGCTTAGGCGGGAGCAATCAGCCCCAGCATTTT.

A few counts support this clone. Other DNA sequences within the sample encode an identical CDR3. The V and J genes are TRBV6-1 and TRBJ2-5; D might be TRBD1 (5 bases). Germline V gene data show CDR1 as MNHNS and CDR2 as SASEGT. V shed 6 bases and J shed 5 bases, with 16 bases lying between them. The CDR3 runs to 14 residues. The CDR3 sequence is CASRSAGKRETQYF. Written as DNA, the CDR3 is TGTGCCAGCAGGTCGGCAGGGAAGAGGGAGACCCAGTACTTC.

CDR3 region: CASRSPGQDGNTIYF. As DNA, the CDR3 is TGTGCCAGCAGATCACCCGGACAGGATGGAAACACCATATATTTT. This rearrangement joins TRBV28 to TRBJ1-3, with 7 nucleotides matching TRBD1. The CDR3 is 15 amino acids. The germline V gene encodes CDR1 MDHEN and CDR2 SYDVKM. V lost 6 bases, J lost 3 bases, and 8 bases stayed unmatched.

The rearrangement uses TRBV6-5 and TRBJ1-2, with D possibly being TRBD1 (6 bases). CDR1 and CDR2 from the germline V gene are MNHEY and SVGAGI. V was cut by 0 bases and J by 4 bases, with 12 bases left in between. The CDR3 extends over 15 amino acids. CDR3 DNA: TGTGCCAGCAGTTACTCGTCCCGGGACATCTATGGCTACACCTTC. Residues: CASSYSSRDIYGYTF.

The table lists this clone with a count of one. This same CDR3 is encoded by further DNA sequences in the sample. V usage is TRBV28 and J usage is TRBJ2-5; D may correspond to TRBD1 or TRBD2 (7 bases each). Germline CDR1 reads MDHEN; CDR2 reads SYDVKM. The germline V and J ends were trimmed by 3 bases and 2 bases, with 13 bases remaining between them. CDR3 size: 15 residues. This CDR3 is CASSLSGGGQETQYF. The CDR3 DNA follows: TGTGCCAGCAGTTTGTCAGGGGGGGGTCAAGAGACCCAGTACTTC.

This chain links TRBV7-9 with TRBJ2-7; weak D call: TRBD2 (6 bases). The CDR3 loop spans 14 amino acids. The V end lost 5 bases, the J end lost 3 bases, and 14 bases lay between the germline ends. The V gene's germline CDR1 is SEHNR and CDR2 FQNEAQ (reference sequence). The CDR3 sequence is CASSLRDFNYEQYF. The CDR3 bases are TGTGCCAGCAGCCTACGGGACTTTAACTACGAGCAGTACTTC.

The chain links TRBV18 to TRBJ1-5; 8 bases align to TRBD1. V shed 5 bases and J 3 bases; nucleotides not matched to a gene: 9. Germline CDR1 reads KGHSH; CDR2 reads LQKENI. The CDR3 length is 16 residues. The CDR3 nucleotides read TGTGCCAGCTCAGAGCAGACAGGGGCAAACAATCAGCCCCAGCATTTT. Residues: CASSEQTGANNQPQHF.